This is a list of T cell receptor beta chains from one sample in a study of shared clonotypes between healthy human individuals. Some clones are missing from TCRdb's copy, which holds only in-frame ones; the method was immunoSEQ multiplex PCR. The data contain about 95,000 clones, less than 80% of them seen just once; the ten biggest clones take up around 41%. Sequenced: memory CD8+ T cells sorted from blood. The source is a young man in good health. Each CDR3 is given with its conserved first and last residue. Each record gives: V gene, J gene, CDR3 protein.

V gene: TRBV29-1; J gene: TRBJ2-5; CDR3 protein: CSVVAGTASQETQYF
V gene: TRBV6-4; J gene: TRBJ2-1; CDR3 protein: CASSENQVGSQFF
V gene: TRBV9; J gene: TRBJ2-7; CDR3 protein: CASSVQMGLAGDHEQYF
V gene: TRBV25-1; J gene: TRBJ2-3; CDR3 protein: CASSEPSDRADTQYF
V gene: TRBV6-5; J gene: TRBJ2-6; CDR3 protein: CASSAAGSGANVLTF
V gene: TRBV7-2; J gene: TRBJ2-2; CDR3 protein: CASSFPGDTGELFF
V gene: TRBV7-9; J gene: TRBJ2-1; CDR3 protein: CASSPPLAYNEQFF
V gene: TRBV28; J gene: TRBJ2-7; CDR3 protein: CASSLTTSSATYEQYF
V gene: TRBV7-8; J gene: TRBJ2-1; CDR3 protein: CASSLARIAGAYNEQFF
V gene: TRBV2; J gene: TRBJ1-1; CDR3 protein: CASSDYMNTEAFF
V gene: TRBV15; J gene: TRBJ2-1; CDR3 protein: CATSRVSGEEQFF
V gene: TRBV11-2; J gene: TRBJ2-7; CDR3 protein: CASSLLGYSYEQYF
V gene: TRBV27; J gene: TRBJ2-6; CDR3 protein: CASSLLGSRENVLTF
V gene: TRBV28; J gene: TRBJ2-7; CDR3 protein: CASNYNYEQYF
V gene: TRBV5-4; J gene: TRBJ1-4; CDR3 protein: CASSLGGRGANEKLFF
V gene: TRBV7-8; J gene: TRBJ2-1; CDR3 protein: CASSLWASYNEQFF
V gene: TRBV19; J gene: TRBJ2-7; CDR3 protein: CASSRPTLPYEQYF
V gene: TRBV28; J gene: TRBJ2-1; CDR3 protein: CASSSQRSFGGSSYNEQFF
V gene: TRBV6-6; J gene: TRBJ2-3; CDR3 protein: CASSYSAGGPTDTQYF
V gene: TRBV9; J gene: TRBJ2-7; CDR3 protein: CASSVEDRGYEQYF
V gene: TRBV11-2; J gene: TRBJ1-5; CDR3 protein: CASSLGSGQPQHF
V gene: TRBV29-1; J gene: TRBJ2-5; CDR3 protein: CSVGTGGQETQYF
V gene: TRBV27; J gene: TRBJ2-7; CDR3 protein: CASKEVAVSSYEQYF
V gene: TRBV11-2; J gene: TRBJ2-5; CDR3 protein: CASSLPSGYVHETQYF
V gene: TRBV5-1; J gene: TRBJ1-3; CDR3 protein: CASSPGTVGNTIYF
V gene: TRBV6-6; J gene: TRBJ2-5; CDR3 protein: CASSRGLAGGQETQYF
V gene: TRBV19; J gene: TRBJ1-1; CDR3 protein: CASSPVGTEAFF
V gene: TRBV20-1; J gene: TRBJ2-5; CDR3 protein: CSAIQMPTQYF
V gene: TRBV10-2; J gene: TRBJ2-7; CDR3 protein: CASSKAGRYEQYF
V gene: TRBV6-1; J gene: TRBJ2-7; CDR3 protein: CASSYPAGASEQYF
V gene: TRBV28; J gene: TRBJ2-7; CDR3 protein: CASSLVDYEQYF
V gene: TRBV7-2; J gene: TRBJ2-7; CDR3 protein: CASSSHGGYEQYF
V gene: TRBV30; J gene: TRBJ2-1; CDR3 protein: CAWSRRQGWNEQFF
V gene: TRBV2; J gene: TRBJ1-5; CDR3 protein: CASRGRDSDSNQPQHF
V gene: TRBV2; J gene: TRBJ2-1; CDR3 protein: CASSEGGTWTEPGGEQFF
V gene: TRBV29-1; J gene: TRBJ2-3; CDR3 protein: CSADLRGTDTQYF
V gene: TRBV7-8; J gene: TRBJ2-1; CDR3 protein: CASSPGPSSYNEQFF
V gene: TRBV29-1; J gene: TRBJ2-1; CDR3 protein: CSVRRAGAAEQFF
V gene: TRBV11-3; J gene: TRBJ2-1; CDR3 protein: CASSPAGSSYNEQFF
V gene: TRBV10-3; J gene: TRBJ2-7; CDR3 protein: CAISRTGGSSYEQYF
V gene: TRBV5-1; J gene: TRBJ2-3; CDR3 protein: CASSQRFMDTQYF
V gene: TRBV28; J gene: TRBJ2-1; CDR3 protein: CASSLLGGLNEQFF
V gene: TRBV27; J gene: TRBJ1-5; CDR3 protein: CASSLRGGTNQPQHF
V gene: TRBV11-2; J gene: TRBJ2-7; CDR3 protein: CASSPRQGRLNEQYF
V gene: TRBV28; J gene: TRBJ2-2; CDR3 protein: CASRARGPGELFF
V gene: TRBV5-6; J gene: TRBJ2-1; CDR3 protein: CASSLGLAGVGFF
V gene: TRBV6-6; J gene: TRBJ2-3; CDR3 protein: CASSPGLDTDTQYF
V gene: TRBV25-1; J gene: TRBJ1-3; CDR3 protein: CASSDAGRSSGNTIYF
V gene: TRBV7-2; J gene: TRBJ2-7; CDR3 protein: CASSLEGGHYEQYF
V gene: TRBV7-8; J gene: TRBJ2-3; CDR3 protein: CASSLSGARGHTDTQYF
V gene: TRBV7-3; J gene: TRBJ2-2; CDR3 protein: CASSPGFPGELFF
V gene: TRBV11-2; J gene: TRBJ2-1; CDR3 protein: CASSQTSYNEQFF
V gene: TRBV7-6; J gene: TRBJ2-2; CDR3 protein: CASSRTGPTGELFF
V gene: TRBV27; J gene: TRBJ2-7; CDR3 protein: CASSLSGLVRYEQYF